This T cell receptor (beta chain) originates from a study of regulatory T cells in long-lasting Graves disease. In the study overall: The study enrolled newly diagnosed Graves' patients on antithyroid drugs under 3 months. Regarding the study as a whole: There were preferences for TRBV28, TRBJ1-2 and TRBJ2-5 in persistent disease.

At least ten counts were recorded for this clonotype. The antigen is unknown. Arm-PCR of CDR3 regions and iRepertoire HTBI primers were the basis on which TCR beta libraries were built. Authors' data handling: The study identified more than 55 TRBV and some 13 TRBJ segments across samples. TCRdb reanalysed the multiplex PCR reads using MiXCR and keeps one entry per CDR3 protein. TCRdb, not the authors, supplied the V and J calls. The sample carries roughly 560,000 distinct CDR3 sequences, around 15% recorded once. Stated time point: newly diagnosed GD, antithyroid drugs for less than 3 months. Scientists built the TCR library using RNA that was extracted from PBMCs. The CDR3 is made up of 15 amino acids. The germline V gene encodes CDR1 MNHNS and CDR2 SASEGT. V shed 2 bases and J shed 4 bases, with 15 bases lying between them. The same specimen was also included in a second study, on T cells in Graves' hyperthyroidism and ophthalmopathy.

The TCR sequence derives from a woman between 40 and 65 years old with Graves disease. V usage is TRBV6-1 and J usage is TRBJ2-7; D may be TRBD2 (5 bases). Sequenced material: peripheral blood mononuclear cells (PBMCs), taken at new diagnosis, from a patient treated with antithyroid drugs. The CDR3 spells CASSEYVHGGYEQYF. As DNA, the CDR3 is TGTGCCAGCAGTGAATATGTACATGGCGGGTACGAGCAGTACTTC.